Given below is one T cell receptor beta chain in context. Its antigen has not been determined. No much larger clonotype is one base removed from it; base qualities were not supplied. The sample comes from a study of T cell responses to AZD1222 COVID-19 vaccine (dated by TCRdb to about 2021). Concerning the study at large: AZD1222 recipients whose second dose came at about 4 weeks and those whose second dose came at about 12 weeks were combined into one group, since spike-specific TCR depth and breadth did not differ between the two schedules. TCR sequencing covered some 250 trial participants: some 210 given two doses of AZD1222 and around 25 given two doses of MenACWY control vaccine. Trial participants were enrolled by age into 18-55, 56-69 and 70-plus year subgroups, with roughly 160, 29 and 62 TCR-sequenced participants respectively.

The CDR3 regions of human TCRbeta chains were analyzed by immunosequencing. The paper's processing steps were these. Repertoire TCRs were checked for matches against a reference library of SARS-CoV-2-specific TCRs that had been generated using the MIRA antigen-specificity platform. Breadth meant the fraction of unique TCRs that were SARS-CoV-2-associated, whereas depth meant the fraction of total T cells that were SARS-CoV-2-associated. Using the MIRA data, every spike-specific TCR was mapped to the spike region that the TCR reacted to and assigned to either a CD4 or a CD8 class. Log10-transformed breadth and depth values were compared by one-way ANOVA with Sidak's multiple comparisons tests. Sourced from immuneACCESS, this table was stored by TCRdb with only in-frame sequences that have V and J called. A share of the clones is absent; for the studies checked, an unresolved V gene accounts for under half, and the remainder has no known explanation. D and trimming come from the DNA, and the V and J calls and clone size come from that table. This sample is represented by more than 95,000 clones; over 75% of them were singletons. Roughly 7.4% of the sample is in the top ten clones.

In the paper's terms, the time point label means: baseline before first vaccination. The vaccinee samples were drawn from two UK trials, COV001 and COV002, one of which was a single-blind randomized controlled phase 2/3 trial testing AZD1222 (ChAdOx1 nCoV-19) in healthy adults. Trial participant PBMC samples were collected at day 0 and day 28 after the second dose for TCRbeta chain sequencing. V was cut back by 0 bases and J by 5 bases, leaving a gap of 15 bases between them. Including cysteine and phenylalanine, the CDR3 has 16 amino acids. The read is trimmed to its CDR3 DNA, 48 bases read in frame from base 1. For CDR1 and CDR2, the germline V gene lists KGHDR and SFDVKD. Beyond this particular receptor, the publication reports: CD4 TCRs associated with the vaccine covered the entire spike protein, and the dominant responses were in regions 160-218 and 743-854. Reportedly, close to half of the unique spike-specific TCRs recognized epitopes lying outside the regions that are mutated in the B.1.351 and B.1.1.7 variants. In the small 56-69-year group, the increase in depth fell short of significance, most likely because of low power. Conclusions about previously exposed vaccinees are limited because only a handful of AZD1222 recipients were SARS-CoV-2 seropositive at baseline. Most participants were white British and females outnumbered males, and the authors suggested that clonal diversity may have been underestimated. Spike-specific TCR breadth and depth rose significantly after two AZD1222 doses compared with day 0 and with MenACWY recipients. Because no samples from the day 14 peak response were available, repertoires could be characterized only after the peak T cell response.

The rearranged segments are TRBV24-1 and TRBJ2-5; the D region may be TRBD1 or TRBD2, each matching 5 bases equally. The starting material was peripheral blood, obtained on day 0 of AZD1222 vaccination. This clonotype originated in an adult in good health. The DNA reads as follows: TGTGCCACCAGTGATTTGGGGGACGCAGGAAGGGAGACCCAGTACTTC. This translates into CATSDLGDAGRETQYF.